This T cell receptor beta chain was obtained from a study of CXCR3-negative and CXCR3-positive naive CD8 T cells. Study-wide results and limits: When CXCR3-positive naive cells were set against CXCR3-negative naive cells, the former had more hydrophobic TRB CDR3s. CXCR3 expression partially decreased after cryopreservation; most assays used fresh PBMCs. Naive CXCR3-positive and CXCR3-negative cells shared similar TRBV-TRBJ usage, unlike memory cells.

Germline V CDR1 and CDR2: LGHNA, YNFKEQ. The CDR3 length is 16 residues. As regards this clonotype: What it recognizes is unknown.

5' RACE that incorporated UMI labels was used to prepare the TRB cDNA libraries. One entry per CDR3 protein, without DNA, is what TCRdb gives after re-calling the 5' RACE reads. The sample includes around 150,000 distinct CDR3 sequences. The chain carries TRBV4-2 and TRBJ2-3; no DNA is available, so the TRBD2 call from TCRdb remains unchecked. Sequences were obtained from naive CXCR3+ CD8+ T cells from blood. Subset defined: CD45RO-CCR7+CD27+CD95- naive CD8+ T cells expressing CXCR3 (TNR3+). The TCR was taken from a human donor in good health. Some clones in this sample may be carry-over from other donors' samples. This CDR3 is CASSLATSGSADTQYF.